This T cell receptor beta chain was captured by sequencing in a study of OX40 agonist ivuxolimab in advanced cancers. Study-wide background: Hepatocellular carcinoma, melanoma, renal cell or head and neck cancer affected the dose-escalation patients.

The count of this clone is one. Its antigen is still unknown. The CDR3 contains 15 residues. Germline loops: CDR1 SGHNT, CDR2 YYREEE (reference sequence). The trim removed 0 bases at V and 6 bases at J, leaving 6 bases unmatched. Patients were excluded for autoimmune disease history or systemic immunosuppression. The study, taken as a whole, reports: Nonresponders included some who also had low normalized T-cell clonal expansion.

Sequencing was performed with immunoSEQ multiplex PCR; in TCRdb, only in-frame clones are kept and a portion is missing. The repertoire holds approximately 64,000 clones, with 80% to 90% as singletons. This clonotype was sampled from an adult with an advanced solid tumor such as melanoma, head and neck, liver or kidney cancer. V is TRBV5-4 and J is TRBJ2-1; 7 positions match TRBD2. Sequenced material: CD4+ or CD8+ T cells sorted from blood, taken in a trial of the OX40 agonist ivuxolimab. The CDR3 protein is CASSLDLADPNEQFF. Here the CDR3 DNA reads TGTGCCAGCAGCTTGGATCTAGCGGACCCCAATGAGCAGTTCTTC.